This T cell receptor (beta chain) is from a study of blood T cell repertoires in COVID-19. The CDR3 length is 12 residues. Germline CDR1 SNHLY, CDR2 FYNNEI. Trimming took off 4 bases at V and 7 bases at J, with 8 bases between the two ends. Participants came from about two dozen US areas, aged about 18 to 89 years. Categorization into cohorts depended on clinical history that participants reported. Some clones are missing from TCRdb's copy, which holds only in-frame ones; the method was immunoSEQ multiplex PCR. The table shows a few hundred thousand clones, with 87% occurring only once. This TCR derives from a man aged 40-50 years in a cohort exposed to, infected with or recovered from COVID-19 (not recorded which). Sequencing was done on a sample of PBMCs or T cells enriched from blood (not recorded which). This chain connects TRBV2 to TRBJ1-3; a possible D gene is TRBD1 (5 bases). CDR3 nucleotides: TGTGCCAGCAGTGCGGGGGTCAACACCATATATTTT. Translating it yields CASSAGVNTIYF.